The 25 T cell receptor beta chains below come from one sample, sequenced in a study of identical twins. Each CDR3 protein gets one entry after TCRdb re-called the 5' RACE reads with MiXCR. The sample has about 260,000 distinct CDR3 sequences, around 7% seen once; the top ten hold under 4%. This same sample was also part of a study on yellow fever vaccine responses in identical twins.

Specimen: memory (CD45RO+) T cells sorted from blood. The origin of the receptors is a woman younger than 30 in good health.

The chain has TRBV11-2 and TRBJ2-7, with D possibly matching TRBD2 (5 bases). Germline lookup yields CDR1 SGHAT and CDR2 FQNNGV. CDR3 length: 14 amino acids. The V and J ends lost 2 bases and 2 bases respectively, with 10 bases between them. The CDR3 nucleotides read TGTGCCAGCAGCTTATTTTTAGCGCCCTACGAGCAGTACTTC. This translates into CASSLFLAPYEQYF.

This clonotype was picked up many times. CDR3 sequence (DNA): TGTGCCAGCAGCCCAGACAGGACCTATGGCTACACCTTC. It codes for CASSPDRTYGYTF. The rearrangement uses TRBV12-3 or TRBV12-4 and TRBJ1-2; possibly TRBD1 for D (6 bases). Trimming took 6 bases from V and 4 from J, leaving 12 bases between them. The CDR3 is made up of 13 amino acids.

The rearrangement links TRBV7-2 to TRBJ2-3; 11 nucleotides agree with TRBD2. There are 15 residues in the CDR3. After removal of 3 bases from V and 5 bases from J, the junction contained 4 bases not matched to a gene. CDR1 SGHTA and CDR2 FQGNSA come from the germline V gene. The CDR3 bases are TGTGCCAGCAGCTTCCGTGGGACTAGCGGAGATACGCAGTATTTT. It codes for CASSFRGTSGDTQYF.

This clonotype was detected a few times. The rearrangement links TRBV5-1 to TRBJ2-1; 7 bases align to TRBD1. This CDR3 comprises 17 residues. J gave up 5 bases and V 0 bases, and 11 bases lay outside the gene matches. Germline lookup yields CDR1 SGHRS and CDR2 YFSETQ. CDR3 region: CASSLVPGGLRDNEQFF. The CDR3 nucleotides read TGCGCCAGCAGCTTGGTACCAGGGGGTTTGCGGGACAATGAGCAGTTCTTC.

The table lists this clonotype with a few counts. The rearrangement uses TRBV6-1 and TRBJ2-6, with D uncertain. V gave up 3 bases and J gave up 2 bases, with 14 bases separating them. Germline lookup yields CDR1 MNHNS and CDR2 SASEGT. The CDR3 is 17 residues long. The CDR3 spells CASSDISQRTGANVLTF. Here the CDR3 DNA reads TGTGCCAGCAGTGACATTTCGCAGAGGACTGGGGCCAACGTCCTGACTTTC.

This clonotype turned up a few times. V usage is TRBV3-1 and J usage is TRBJ1-1; a possible D gene is TRBD1 (6 bases). Germline lookup yields CDR1 LGHDT and CDR2 YNNKEL (reference sequence). V lost 4 bases and J 6 bases, leaving 15 bases between the germline ends. The CDR3 spans 14 residues. This chain's CDR3 is CASSPASRGAEAFF. DNA of the CDR3: TGTGCCAGCAGCCCTGCTAGCAGGGGCGCTGAAGCTTTCTTT.

This chain connects TRBV12-3 or TRBV12-4 to TRBJ2-2; 7 bases agree with TRBD2. The CDR3 spans 15 residues. Unmatched junction bases numbered 6, after V lost 3 bases and J lost 5 bases. CDR3 protein: CASSLGGEWTGELFF. The CDR3 region has the DNA TGTGCCAGCAGTTTGGGGGGGGAGTGGACCGGGGAGCTGTTTTTT.

This clonotype was recorded at least ten times. The rearrangement links TRBV5-6 to TRBJ1-2, with 9 nucleotides matching TRBD1. This CDR3 contains 14 residues. Germline trimming cut 4 bases from V and 7 bases from J; bases unmatched to any gene: 8. Germline V CDR1 and CDR2: SGHDT, YYEEEE. CDR3 sequence reads: CASSQPDRGRGYTF. The CDR3 bases are TGTGCCAGCAGCCAACCGGACAGGGGACGTGGCTACACCTTC.

This rearrangement joins TRBV5-6 to TRBJ2-7, with D maybe TRBD1 (6 bases). Germline V gene lookup returns CDR1 SGHDT and CDR2 YYEEEE. The CDR3 sequence is 13 residues long. Trimming took 4 bases from V and 3 from J, leaving 11 bases between them. This CDR3 is CASSHGTLYEQYF. For the CDR3, the DNA is TGTGCCAGCAGCCACGGGACACTCTACGAGCAGTACTTC.

This clonotype was seen repeatedly, ten times or more. The genes are TRBV2 and TRBJ2-1; 8 bases align to TRBD2. CDR1 SNHLY and CDR2 FYNNEI come from the germline V gene. There are 16 residues in the CDR3. With V trimmed by 4 bases and J by 1 base, 6 bases remained unmatched. DNA for the CDR3: TGTGCCAGCAGTGGACGGGAGGGGGGTTCCTACAATGAGCAGTTCTTC. As protein: CASSGREGGSYNEQFF.

This clonotype was detected a few times. The chain links TRBV28 to TRBJ1-4, with a weak D call TRBD1 (6 bases). This CDR3 region has 15 residues. CDR1 is MDHEN and CDR2 is SYDVKM in the germline V gene. V was pared by 5 bases and J by 4 bases, with 14 bases between. DNA for the CDR3: TGTGCCAGCAGTCCCCAGGGAGGGGGTAATGAAAAACTGTTTTTT. Its translation is CASSPQGGGNEKLFF.

At least ten counts were recorded for this clonotype. CDR3 in DNA: TGTGCCAGCAGTTTATACGGGACAGCCGGAGGCTATGGCTACACCTTC. Its protein product is CASSLYGTAGGYGYTF. The chain links TRBV12-3 or TRBV12-4 to TRBJ1-2; TRBD1 aligns across 7 bases. V lost 2 bases, J lost 4 bases, and 10 bases stayed unmatched. This CDR3 is 16 amino acids long.

The rearrangement joins TRBV6-2 or TRBV6-3 to TRBJ1-1, with TRBD1 matching 7 bases. Germline V CDR1 and CDR2: MNHEY, SVGEGT. V lost 7 bases, J lost 4 bases, and 6 bases stayed unmatched. This CDR3 is 13 amino acids long. CDR3 DNA: TGTGCCAGCACAGACAGGGAGGGCACTGAAGCTTTCTTT. It translates to CASTDREGTEAFF.

The rearrangement uses TRBV6-5 and TRBJ2-5; D ambiguous. The CDR3 has 13 residues. Per germline, CDR1 MNHEY and CDR2 SVGAGI. The V gene lost 6 bases and the J gene lost 2 bases, with 10 bases spanning the gap. DNA for the CDR3: TGTGCCAGCAGCTACAGTGTACAAGAGACCCAGTACTTC. Translation: CASSYSVQETQYF.

The chain joins TRBV7-9 to TRBJ2-1; the D is unclear. The V gene's germline CDR1 is SEHNR and CDR2 FQNEAQ (reference sequence). Trimming took off 5 bases at V and 4 bases at J, with 15 bases between the two ends. The length of the CDR3 is 15 residues. CDR3 sequence reads: CASSIRVVGYNEQFF. DNA for the CDR3: TGTGCCAGCAGCATCCGAGTAGTGGGGTACAATGAGCAGTTCTTC.

This clonotype was seen at least ten times. The chain combines TRBV5-1 with TRBJ1-6; unclear D gene. The CDR3 has 13 residues. Germline-derived CDR1 and CDR2 are SGHRS and YFSETQ. V gave up 0 bases and J gave up 8 bases, with 6 bases separating them. CDR3 loop: CASSLGRYSPLHF. CDR3 nucleotide sequence: TGCGCCAGCAGCTTGGGGAGGTATTCACCCCTCCACTTT.

The table lists this clonotype with many counts. The rearrangement uses TRBV6-5 and TRBJ2-7, with TRBD1 matching 10 bases. The V segment lost 1 base and the J segment 4 bases; nucleotides outside the gene matches: 4. Per germline, CDR1 MNHEY and CDR2 SVGAGI. The CDR3 runs to 15 residues. In DNA form, the CDR3 reads TGTGCCAGCAGTTACTACGGGACAGGGGTTTACGAGCAGTACTTC. Its protein product is CASSYYGTGVYEQYF.

The chain carries TRBV24-1 and TRBJ2-3, with D perhaps TRBD2 (6 bases). Germline V gene data show CDR1 as KGHDR and CDR2 as SFDVKD. The germline V and J ends were trimmed by 0 bases and 6 bases, with 15 bases remaining between them. The CDR3 is 16 residues long. CDR3: CATSDLTSLGRDTQYF. In DNA, the CDR3 is TGTGCCACCAGTGATTTGACTAGCCTCGGAAGGGATACGCAGTATTTT.

This clonotype was counted only a few times. This chain links TRBV5-1 with TRBJ2-1; no clear D. Trimming stripped 6 bases from V and 5 bases from J, with 12 bases between. This CDR3 has 13 amino acids. Germline assignment: CDR1 SGHRS and CDR2 YFSETQ. In nucleotides, the CDR3 is TGCGCCAGCACCAATCCCACAGACAATGAGCAGTTCTTC. This codes for CASTNPTDNEQFF. Drawing the rest from reference TRBV5-1 and TRBJ2-1, the complete variable domain is KAGVTQTPRYLIKTRGQQVTLSCSPISGHRSVSWYQQTPGQGLQFLFEYFSETQRNKGNFPGRFSGRQFSNSRSEMNVSTLELGDSALYLCASTNPTDNEQFFGPGTRLTVL.

V gene TRBV7-9 combines with J gene TRBJ2-1; 9 nucleotides agree with TRBD2. Germline V gives CDR1 SEHNR, CDR2 FQNEAQ (reference sequence). The CDR3 has 15 residues. Germline trimming cut 5 bases from V and 9 bases from J; bases unmatched to any gene: 11. CDR3 sequence reads: CASSLLAGVVVEQFF. CDR3 coding DNA: TGTGCCAGCAGCCTCTTAGCGGGAGTAGTTGTTGAGCAGTTCTTC.

This clonotype came up many times. The rearrangement links TRBV20-1 to TRBJ1-2; 7 nucleotides match TRBD1. Germline CDR1 and CDR2: DFQATT and SNEGSKA (reference sequence). The junction had 15 bases not matched to a gene; V was cut back by 1 base and J by 7 bases. There are 16 residues in the CDR3. CDR3 sequence reads: CSARASPGQREAGYTF. The CDR3, as DNA: TGCAGTGCTAGAGCCTCCCCGGGACAGAGGGAGGCTGGCTACACCTTC.

This sequence joins TRBV7-8 and TRBJ2-2, with D perhaps TRBD1 (5 bases). This CDR3 has 13 residues. Deletions cut 8 bases from V and 5 bases from J, with 12 bases between. CDR1 is SGHVS, CDR2 FQNEAQ, per germline. This CDR3 reads CASHLRGTGELFF. CDR3 nucleotides: TGTGCCAGCCACCTAAGGGGAACCGGGGAGCTGTTTTTT.

This clonotype was detected many times. The gene calls are TRBV6-2 or TRBV6-3 and TRBJ2-3, with TRBD1 matching over 8 bases. From germline, CDR1 is MNHEY and CDR2 SVGEGT. Trimming took 5 bases from V and 2 from J; bases not matched to a gene: 6. The CDR3 length is 15 residues. The CDR3 coding sequence is TGTGCCAGCAGTCCCGGACAGGGCCCCACAGATACGCAGTATTTT. It codes for CASSPGQGPTDTQYF.

There are many counts of this clonotype. The CDR3 loop reads CASSLRVGDRTEAFF. The DNA for the CDR3 is TGTGCCAGCAGTTTAAGAGTAGGGGATCGGACTGAAGCTTTCTTT. V is TRBV12-3 or TRBV12-4 and J is TRBJ1-1; D is perhaps TRBD1 (5 bases). The CDR3 is 15 residues long. V was shortened by 2 bases and J by 5 bases, with 15 bases between the two germline ends.

This clonotype has just a few counts. The rearrangement uses TRBV20-1 and TRBJ2-7; possibly TRBD2 for D (5 bases). Germline V CDR1 and CDR2: DFQATT, SNEGSKA (reference sequence). Trimming stripped 3 bases from V and 4 bases from J, with 13 bases between. This CDR3 region has 13 residues. The CDR3 reads CSARGRGEYEQYV. As DNA, the CDR3 is TGCAGTGCTAGGGGTCGGGGAGAGTACGAGCAGTACGTC.